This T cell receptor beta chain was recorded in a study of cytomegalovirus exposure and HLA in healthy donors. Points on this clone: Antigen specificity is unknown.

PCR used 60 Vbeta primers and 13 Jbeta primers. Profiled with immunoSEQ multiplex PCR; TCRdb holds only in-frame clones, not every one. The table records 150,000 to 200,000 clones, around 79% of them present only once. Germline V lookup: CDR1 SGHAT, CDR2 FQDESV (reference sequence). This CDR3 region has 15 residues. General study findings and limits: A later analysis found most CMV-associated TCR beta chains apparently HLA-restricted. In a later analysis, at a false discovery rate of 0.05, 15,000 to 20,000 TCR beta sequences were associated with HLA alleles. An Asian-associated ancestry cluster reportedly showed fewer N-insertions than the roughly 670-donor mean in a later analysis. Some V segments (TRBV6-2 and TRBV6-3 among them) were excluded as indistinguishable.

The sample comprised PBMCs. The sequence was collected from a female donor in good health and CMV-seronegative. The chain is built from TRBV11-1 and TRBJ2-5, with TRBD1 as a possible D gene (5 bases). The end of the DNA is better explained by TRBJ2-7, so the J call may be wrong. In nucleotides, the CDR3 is TGTGCCAGCAGCTTTGAATCACAGGCTGGCAACGAGCAGTACTTC. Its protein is CASSFESQAGNEQYF.